The clone carrying this T cell receptor (beta chain) was found many times. The antigen is undetermined. TCRdb independently ran MiXCR on the 5' RACE reads; one entry per CDR3 protein. The sample includes more than 100,000 distinct CDR3 sequences, 10% to 12% of them seen just once. The length of the CDR3 is 17 residues. Deletions cut 6 bases from V and 0 bases from J, with 19 bases between. CDR1 is MDHEN, CDR2 SYDVKM, per germline. This entry belongs to a study of CD8 T cells in ankylosing spondylitis. Study-wide results and caveats: Significantly higher representation of disease-linked clones was reported for matched ankylosing spondylitis synovial fluid.

The gene calls are TRBV28 and TRBJ2-3; D remains ambiguous. This TCR derives from a female donor with ankylosing spondylitis or in good health (not recorded which). The sample consisted of blood, either unsorted or a sorted T cell fraction (not recorded which). CDR3 coding DNA: TGTGCCAGCAGCCCCCTCTTCGTGACCTTCAGCACAGATACGCAGTATTTT. Translating it yields CASSPLFVTFSTDTQYF. Full variable domain (rest looked up from reference TRBV28 and TRBJ2-3): DVKVTQSSRYLVKRTGEKVFLECVQDMDHENMFWYRQDPGLGLRLIYFSYDVKMKEKGDIPEGYSVSREKKERFSLILESASTNQTSMYLCASSPLFVTFSTDTQYFGPGTRLTVL.